Shown below are 25 T cell receptor beta chains from a single sample sequenced in a study of blood T cell repertoires in COVID-19. Measured with immunoSEQ multiplex PCR; TCRdb has only the in-frame clones, and not every one. The top ten clones hold around 3% of a sample with over 250,000 clones, about nine tenths of them seen once. The sequencing input was PBMCs or T cells enriched from blood (not recorded which). These receptors originate from a woman aged 45-65 years who had recovered from COVID-19.

This rearrangement joins TRBV7-2 to TRBJ2-4, with 14 bases lining up with TRBD2. Losses at the gene ends were 3 bases for V and 3 bases for J; bases not matched to a gene: 7. The CDR3 runs 18 residues. CDR1 and CDR2 (germline): SGHTA, FQGNSA. The CDR3 spells CASSFGLAGGFGKNIQYF. CDR3 DNA sequence: TGTGCCAGCAGCTTCGGACTAGCGGGAGGATTCGGCAAAAACATTCAGTACTTC. Full variable domain (missing parts from reference TRBV7-2 and TRBJ2-4): GAGVSQSPSNKVTEKGKDVELRCDPISGHTALYWYRQSLGQGLEFLIYFQGNSAPDKSGLPSDRFSAERTGGSVSTLTIQRTQQEDSAVYLCASSFGLAGGFGKNIQYFGAGTRLSVL.

The chain employs TRBV30 and TRBJ2-7, with D tentatively TRBD1 (5 bases). Germline lookup yields CDR1 GTSNPN and CDR2 SVGIG (reference sequence). The CDR3 loop spans 16 amino acids. V lost 0 bases to trimming and J lost 3 bases, with 18 bases between them. Here the CDR3 reads CAWSVPGRGGFYEQYF. The CDR3 region has the DNA TGTGCCTGGAGTGTCCCTGGAAGGGGCGGTTTCTACGAGCAGTACTTC.

This clone showed up just once. The V gene is TRBV7-9, the J gene TRBJ2-7; 10 bases are shared with TRBD1. Germline values: CDR1 SEHNR, CDR2 FQNEAQ (reference sequence). The CDR3 runs 15 residues. The trim removed 3 bases at V and 6 bases at J, leaving 8 bases unmatched. CDR3 in DNA: TGTGCCAGCAGCTTCTCCGGGACAGGGGCTGGCGAGCAGTACTTC. Translated: CASSFSGTGAGEQYF.

The CDR3 DNA reads as TGTGCCAGCAGCTTAGTGGCTAGAGAAGGCTCCTACGAGCAGTACTTC. It encodes CASSLVAREGSYEQYF. This rearrangement joins TRBV7-8 to TRBJ2-7; D remains ambiguous. CDR1 SGHVS and CDR2 FQNEAQ come from the germline V gene. The V and J ends lost 1 base and 0 bases respectively, with 13 bases between them. The CDR3 length is 16 residues.

The chain carries TRBV7-2 and TRBJ2-4; D possibly corresponds to TRBD1 (6 bases). The germline CDR1 and CDR2 sequences are SGHTA and FQGNSA. The CDR3 runs 12 residues. V shed 3 bases and J shed 12 bases, with 12 bases lying between them. The CDR3 here is CASSLGDRNQYF. As DNA, the CDR3 is TGTGCCAGCAGCTTGGGCGACAGGAATCAGTACTTC.

This chain uses TRBV30 with TRBJ2-3, with 7 bases matching TRBD1. Trimming removed 0 bases from V and 2 bases from J; junction bases left unmatched: 8. Germline CDR1 reads GTSNPN; CDR2 reads SVGIG (reference sequence). CDR3 length: 16 amino acids. CDR3 residues: CAWSVPGQRTTDTQYF. The CDR3 coding sequence is TGTGCCTGGAGTGTACCGGGACAGAGAACCACAGATACGCAGTATTTT.

The rearrangement joins TRBV9 to TRBJ1-2, with 9 bases that match TRBD1. J lost 7 bases, V lost 2 bases, and 3 bases had no gene match. CDR3 length: 13 amino acids. Germline CDR1 is SGDLS and CDR2 is YYNGEE. CDR3 protein: CASSVGTGSGYTF. The CDR3 bases are TGTGCCAGCAGCGTCGGGACAGGGAGTGGCTACACCTTC.

The V call is TRBV6-5, the J call TRBJ1-5; D is perhaps TRBD1 (6 bases). The V gene's germline CDR1 is MNHEY and CDR2 SVGAGI. The V end was cut by 0 bases, the J end by 3 bases, with 9 bases between. This CDR3 spans 15 amino acids. As DNA, the CDR3 is TGTGCCAGCAGTTACTCTCGGACAGTCAATCAGCCCCAGCATTTT. Residues: CASSYSRTVNQPQHF.

Turning to this clone: The sample holds other DNA sequences that translate to the same CDR3. The CDR3 coding sequence is TGCAGCGTTGTTCGAACAGGGGCCACAGATACGCAGTATTTT. It yields the protein CSVVRTGATDTQYF. The chain has TRBV29-1 and TRBJ2-3, with 7 bases lining up with TRBD1. The V gene end was trimmed by 4 bases and the J gene end by 2 bases; junction bases not matched to a gene: 6. CDR3 length: 14 residues. Germline V gene data show CDR1 as SQVTM and CDR2 as ANQGSEA.

The chain is built from TRBV10-2 and TRBJ1-6; the D gene is possibly TRBD1 (5 bases). CDR3 length: 15 residues. CDR1 and CDR2 (germline): WSHSY, SAAADI. Trimming removed 3 bases at V and 10 bases at J, with 16 bases between. This CDR3 is CASSDTSQGESPLHF. In DNA, the CDR3 is TGCGCCAGCAGTGATACTTCCCAGGGCGAATCACCCCTCCACTTT.

The rearrangement uses TRBV28 and TRBJ2-7, with a possible D match to TRBD2 (6 bases). The CDR3 sequence is 12 residues long. Trimming took off 7 bases at V and 4 bases at J, with 11 bases between the two ends. Germline V CDR1 and CDR2: MDHEN, SYDVKM. CDR3 loop: CASTVGLYEQYF. The CDR3 DNA follows: TGTGCCAGCACCGTGGGACTTTACGAGCAGTACTTC.

DNA of the CDR3: TGTGCCAGCAGCCCCTCGGGGGGCTTGAACACTGAAGCTTTCTTT. This gives the protein CASSPSGGLNTEAFF. The rearrangement links TRBV7-9 to TRBJ1-1; possible D gene TRBD1, 6 bases. Per the germline V gene, CDR1 is SEHNR and CDR2 is FQNEAQ (reference sequence). The CDR3 consists of 15 residues. The germline V and J ends were trimmed by 5 bases and 0 bases, with 13 bases remaining between them.

The V gene is TRBV7-6, the J gene TRBJ2-7, with 8 bases identical to TRBD2. Trimming took 5 bases from V and 5 from J; bases not matched to a gene: 8. The V gene's germline CDR1 is SGHVS and CDR2 FNYEAQ. The CDR3 sequence is 14 residues long. The CDR3 loop is CASSPGTSSHEQYF. The CDR3 DNA is TGTGCCAGCAGCCCCGGGACTAGTTCCCACGAGCAGTACTTC.

This rearrangement joins TRBV7-3 to TRBJ1-5; D is perhaps TRBD1 (6 bases). Germline V gene lookup returns CDR1 SGHTA and CDR2 FQGTGA. V was pared by 4 bases and J by 2 bases, with 6 bases between. The length of the CDR3 is 13 residues. The CDR3 sequence: CASSSGGNQPQHF. The CDR3 nucleotides are TGTGCCAGCAGCTCAGGGGGCAATCAGCCCCAGCATTTT. The full variable domain, in which reference TRBV7-3 and TRBJ1-5 provide the parts outside the CDR3, is GAGVSQTPSNKVTEKGKYVELRCDPISGHTALYWYRQSLGQGPEFLIYFQGTGAADDSGLPNDRFFAVRPEGSVSTLKIQRTERGDSAVYLCASSSGGNQPQHFGDGTRLSIL.

The chain recombines TRBV19 with TRBJ2-2, with TRBD2 matching over 7 bases. CDR3 size: 16 residues. J lost 7 bases, V lost 5 bases, and 13 bases had no gene match. Germline CDR1 reads LNHDA; CDR2 reads SQIVND (reference sequence). CDR3 residues: CASSGRVAGEVGELFF. The CDR3 DNA reads as TGTGCCAGTAGTGGCCGGGTGGCGGGAGAGGTCGGGGAGCTGTTTTTT.

The rearrangement uses TRBV19 and TRBJ2-3; TRBD1 agrees at 7 bases. Germline V lookup: CDR1 LNHDA, CDR2 SQIVND (reference sequence). This CDR3 is built from 14 residues. V shed 4 bases and J 2 bases; nucleotides not matched to a gene: 3. The CDR3 bases are TGTGCCAGTAGTAAACAGGGGATCACAGATACGCAGTATTTT. It codes for CASSKQGITDTQYF.

This rearrangement joins TRBV7-9 to TRBJ1-4; D might be TRBD1 (6 bases). The CDR3 is 15 residues long. The germline V gene has CDR1 SEHNR and CDR2 FQNEAQ (reference sequence). Trimming removed 6 bases at V and 8 bases at J, with 19 bases between. The CDR3 protein is CASRISTGSGEKLFF. The CDR3 DNA reads TGTGCCAGCAGGATCAGCACAGGGAGCGGCGAAAAACTGTTTTTT.

This chain joins TRBV6-5 and TRBJ2-7; 9 bases are shared with TRBD1. Germline V gene sequence: CDR1 MNHEY, CDR2 SVGAGI. The CDR3 extends over 13 amino acids. V trimming: 5 bases; J trimming: 7 bases; junction bases outside the gene matches: 6. The CDR3, as DNA: TGTGCCAGCAGTAAACAGGGGGCTCGAGAGCAGTACTTC. Protein product: CASSKQGAREQYF.

This sequence joins TRBV21-1 and TRBJ2-7; TRBD1, the table's D call, lacks a check against the DNA. TRBV21-1 is a listed pseudogene. The CDR3 sequence is 15 residues long. The CDR3, as DNA: TGTGCCAGCAGCAATGGGGACAGGGTTCCCTACGAGCAGTACTTC. This gives the protein CASSNGDRVPYEQYF.

V and J are TRBV7-2 and TRBJ2-7; 11 bases map to TRBD2. The V and J ends lost 3 bases and 2 bases, in that order; junction bases with no gene match: 6. This CDR3 comprises 16 residues. Looked up from germline, CDR1 is SGHTA and CDR2 is FQGNSA. CDR3 sequence reads: CASSFLASGRTYEQYF. The DNA for the CDR3 is TGTGCCAGCAGCTTCTTGGCTAGCGGGAGGACCTACGAGCAGTACTTC.

V gene TRBV6-1 combines with J gene TRBJ2-1, with D perhaps TRBD2 (5 bases). The V end was cut by 4 bases, the J end by 3 bases, with 19 bases between. This CDR3 is 17 amino acids long. Germline V CDR1 and CDR2: MNHNS, SASEGT. Here the CDR3 reads CASSAGVGGLVYNEQFF. The CDR3 coding sequence is TGTGCCAGCAGTGCGGGCGTAGGCGGACTCGTCTACAATGAGCAGTTCTTC.

The chain has TRBV5-1 and TRBJ2-1; 7 positions match TRBD2. Germline values: CDR1 SGHRS, CDR2 YFSETQ. CDR3 length: 14 amino acids. The V and J ends lost 4 bases and 7 bases, in that order; junction bases with no gene match: 8. CDR3 sequence reads: CASSPETSQNEQFF. The CDR3 nucleotides read TGCGCCAGCAGCCCCGAGACTAGCCAGAATGAGCAGTTCTTC.

The gene calls are TRBV19 and TRBJ1-6, with D hard to call. The V gene's germline CDR1 is LNHDA and CDR2 SQIVND (reference sequence). The CDR3 totals 14 residues. Trimming took off 7 bases at V and 8 bases at J, with 15 bases between the two ends. The CDR3 protein is CASTLRGSYSPLHF. The DNA of the CDR3 is TGTGCCAGTACCTTGCGCGGGAGTTATTCACCCCTCCACTTT.

The chain has TRBV3-1 (or the pseudogene TRBV3-2) and TRBJ1-2; unclear D gene. The germline gives CDR1 LGHDT, CDR2 YNNKEL (reference sequence). The germline V and J ends were trimmed by 2 bases and 2 bases, with 9 bases remaining between them. The CDR3 sequence is 14 residues long. Here the CDR3 reads CASSQPPVNYGYTF. The CDR3 DNA reads TGTGCCAGCAGCCAACCGCCAGTAAACTATGGCTACACCTTC.

V gene TRBV20-1 combines with J gene TRBJ1-1; D may be TRBD1 (6 bases). The CDR3 spans 14 residues. V was pared by 3 bases and J by 5 bases, with 16 bases between. From germline, CDR1 is DFQATT and CDR2 SNEGSKA (reference sequence). DNA of the CDR3: TGCAGTGCTAGTAACAACAGGGTCCGGACTGAAGCTTTCTTT. Protein product: CSASNNRVRTEAFF.